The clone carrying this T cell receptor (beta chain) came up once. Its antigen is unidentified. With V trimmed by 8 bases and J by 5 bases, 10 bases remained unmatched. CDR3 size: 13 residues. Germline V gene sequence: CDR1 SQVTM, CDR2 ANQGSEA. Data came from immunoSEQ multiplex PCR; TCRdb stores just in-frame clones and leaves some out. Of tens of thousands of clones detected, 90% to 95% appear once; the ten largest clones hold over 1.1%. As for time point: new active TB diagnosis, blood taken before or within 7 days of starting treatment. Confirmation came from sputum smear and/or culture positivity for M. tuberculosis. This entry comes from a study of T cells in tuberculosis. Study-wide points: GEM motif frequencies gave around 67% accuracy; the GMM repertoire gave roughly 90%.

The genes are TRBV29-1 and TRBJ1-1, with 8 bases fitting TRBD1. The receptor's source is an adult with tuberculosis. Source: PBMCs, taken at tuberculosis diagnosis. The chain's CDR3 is CSTRQGWGTEAFF. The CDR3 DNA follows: TGCAGCACCCGACAGGGGTGGGGAACTGAAGCTTTCTTT.